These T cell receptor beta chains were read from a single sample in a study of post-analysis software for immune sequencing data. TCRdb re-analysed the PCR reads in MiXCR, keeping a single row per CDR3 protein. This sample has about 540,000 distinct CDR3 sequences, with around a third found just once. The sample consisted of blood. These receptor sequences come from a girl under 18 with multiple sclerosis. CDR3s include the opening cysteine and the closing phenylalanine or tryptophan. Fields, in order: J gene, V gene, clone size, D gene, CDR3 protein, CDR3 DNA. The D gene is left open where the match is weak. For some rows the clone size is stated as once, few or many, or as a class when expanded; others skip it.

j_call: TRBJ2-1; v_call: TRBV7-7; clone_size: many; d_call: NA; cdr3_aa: CASSLAAAPVSEQFF; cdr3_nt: TGTGCTAGCAGCTTAGCGGCGGCGCCCGTTAGTGAGCAGTTCTTC
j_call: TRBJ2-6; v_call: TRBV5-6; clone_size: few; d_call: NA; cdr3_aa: CASSLEGVTGANVLTF; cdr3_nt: TGTGCCAGCAGCTTGGAGGGAGTTACTGGGGCCAACGTCCTGACTTTC
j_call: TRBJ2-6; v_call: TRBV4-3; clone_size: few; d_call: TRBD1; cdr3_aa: CASSQGGQGPSGANVLTF; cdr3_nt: TGCGCCAGCAGCCAAGGAGGACAGGGCCCCTCTGGGGCCAACGTCCTGACTTTC
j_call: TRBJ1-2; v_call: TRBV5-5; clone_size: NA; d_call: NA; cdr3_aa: CASSPEAGVGYTF; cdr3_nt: TGTGCCAGCAGCCCCGAGGCAGGGGTTGGCTACACCTTC
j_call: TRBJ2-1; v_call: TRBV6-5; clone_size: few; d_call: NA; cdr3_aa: CASSYSSGKSYNEQFF; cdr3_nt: TGTGCCAGCAGTTACTCTAGCGGAAAATCCTACAATGAGCAGTTCTTC
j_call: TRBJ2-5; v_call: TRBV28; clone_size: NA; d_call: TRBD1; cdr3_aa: CASGTGREQYF; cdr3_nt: TGTGCCAGCGGGACAGGGAGGGAGCAGTACTTC
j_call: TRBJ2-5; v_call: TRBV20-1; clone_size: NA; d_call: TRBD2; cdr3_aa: CSATRTSGVQETQYF; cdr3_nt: TGCAGTGCCACCCGGACTAGCGGGGTACAAGAGACCCAGTACTTC
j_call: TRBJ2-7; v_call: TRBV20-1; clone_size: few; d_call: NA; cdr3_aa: CSASEAASSYEQYF; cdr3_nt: TGCAGTGCTAGTGAGGCGGCAAGCTCCTACGAGCAGTACTTC
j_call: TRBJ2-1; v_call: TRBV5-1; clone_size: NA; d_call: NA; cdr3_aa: CASSSYPSSYNEQFF; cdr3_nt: TGCGCCAGCAGCTCGTATCCGAGCTCCTACAATGAGCAGTTCTTC
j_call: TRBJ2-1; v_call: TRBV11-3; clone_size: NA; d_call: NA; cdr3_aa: CASSPGEVYNEQFF; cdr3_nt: TGTGCCAGCAGCCCAGGGGAGGTTTACAATGAGCAGTTCTTC
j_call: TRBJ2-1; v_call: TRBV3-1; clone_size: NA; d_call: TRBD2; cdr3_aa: CASSHLAGAYSEQFF; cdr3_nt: TGTGCCAGCAGCCACCTAGCGGGGGCATACAGTGAGCAGTTCTTC
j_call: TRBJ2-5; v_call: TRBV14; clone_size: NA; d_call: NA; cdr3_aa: CASSQGLGETQYF; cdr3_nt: TGTGCCAGCAGCCAAGGGCTGGGAGAGACCCAGTACTTC
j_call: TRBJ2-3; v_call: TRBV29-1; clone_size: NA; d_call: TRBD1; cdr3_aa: CSVYTGTGGGGTDTQYF; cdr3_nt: TGCAGCGTTTACACCGGGACAGGGGGAGGGGGCACAGATACGCAGTATTTT
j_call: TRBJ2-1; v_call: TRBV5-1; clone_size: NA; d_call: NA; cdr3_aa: CASSSDSPLYNEQFF; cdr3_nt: TGCGCCAGCAGCTCAGACTCGCCACTCTACAATGAGCAGTTCTTC
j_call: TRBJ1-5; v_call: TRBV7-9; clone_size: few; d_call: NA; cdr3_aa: CASSFSLGGNQPQHF; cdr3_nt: TGTGCCAGCAGCTTCTCGTTAGGGGGAAATCAGCCCCAGCATTTT
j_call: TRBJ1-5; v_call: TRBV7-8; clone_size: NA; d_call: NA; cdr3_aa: CASSYLWNQPQHF; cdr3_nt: TGTGCCAGCAGCTATTTATGGAATCAGCCCCAGCATTTT
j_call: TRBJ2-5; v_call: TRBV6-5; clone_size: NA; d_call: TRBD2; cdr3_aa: CASSYSASGRETQYF; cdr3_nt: TGTGCCAGCAGTTACTCTGCTAGCGGGAGGGAGACCCAGTACTTC
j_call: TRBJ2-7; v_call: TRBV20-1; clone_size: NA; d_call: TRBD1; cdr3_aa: CSARDRDRADSYEQYF; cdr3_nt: TGCAGTGCTAGAGATCGGGACAGGGCGGACTCCTACGAGCAGTACTTC
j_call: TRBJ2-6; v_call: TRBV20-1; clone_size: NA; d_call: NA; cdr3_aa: CSASRGLSGANVLTF; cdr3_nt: TGCAGTGCTTCTCGAGGGCTATCTGGGGCCAACGTCCTGACTTTC
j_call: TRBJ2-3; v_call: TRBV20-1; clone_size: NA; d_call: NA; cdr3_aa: CSARDSSRGTSDTQYF; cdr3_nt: TGCAGTGCTAGAGACTCATCCAGGGGAACATCAGATACGCAGTATTTT
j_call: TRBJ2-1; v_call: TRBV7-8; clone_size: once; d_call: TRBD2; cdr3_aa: CASSWGGDEQFF; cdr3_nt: TGTGCCAGCAGCTGGGGGGGAGATGAGCAGTTCTTC
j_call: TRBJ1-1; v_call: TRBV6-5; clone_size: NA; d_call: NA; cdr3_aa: CASSYLGRPTGNTEAFF; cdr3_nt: TGTGCCAGCAGTTACCTGGGACGCCCTACCGGGAACACTGAAGCTTTCTTT
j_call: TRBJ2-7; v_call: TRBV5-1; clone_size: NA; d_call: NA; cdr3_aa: CASSLLTGDNEQYF; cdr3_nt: TGCGCCAGCAGCTTGCTAACGGGGGACAATGAGCAGTACTTC
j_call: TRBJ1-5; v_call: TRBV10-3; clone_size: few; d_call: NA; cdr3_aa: CAISEIDTRNQPQHF; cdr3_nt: TGTGCCATCAGTGAAATTGACACCCGCAATCAGCCCCAGCATTTT
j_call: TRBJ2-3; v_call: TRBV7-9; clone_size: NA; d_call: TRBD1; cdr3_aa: CASSSWTGGSADTQYF; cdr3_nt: TGTGCCAGCAGCTCCTGGACAGGGGGAAGCGCAGATACGCAGTATTTT
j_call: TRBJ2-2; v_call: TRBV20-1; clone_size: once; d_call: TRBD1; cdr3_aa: CSARDDREVPGELFF; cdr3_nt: TGCAGTGCTAGGGACGACAGGGAAGTTCCCGGGGAGCTGTTTTTT
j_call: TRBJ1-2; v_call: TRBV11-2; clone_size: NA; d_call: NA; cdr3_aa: CASSPSREGGYTF; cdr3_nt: TGTGCCAGCAGCCCTTCCCGGGAGGGAGGCTACACCTTC
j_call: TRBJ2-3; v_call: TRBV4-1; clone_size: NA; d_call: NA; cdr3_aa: CASSQDSVTDTQYF; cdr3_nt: TGCGCCAGCAGCCAAGATTCAGTCACAGATACGCAGTATTTT